This T cell receptor (beta chain) was found in a study of identical twins. Each CDR3 protein is one row after TCRdb ran MiXCR on the 5' RACE reads. The table lists roughly 720,000 distinct CDR3 sequences, 18% of them singletons. As to this clonotype: What it binds is not known.

Study findings and constraints: Clonotypes of the beta chain that were abundant in cord blood carried fewer insertions (memory repertoires showed none).

This sample also belongs to another study, concerning T cells expressing NK-cell markers. That paper adds: TCR beta repertoires came from sorted CD3+CD56+NKG2C+, CD3+CD56+NKG2C- and CD3+CD56-NKG2C+ T cells. Several experiments added an anti-gamma-delta TCR antibody to sort only alpha-beta TCR T cells.

The sequence came from a woman aged 18-30 years in good health. The sample consisted of PBMCs.

The CDR3 spells CASSSTTYTGELFF. Here the CDR3 DNA reads TGTGCCAGCAGCTCCACGACCTACACCGGGGAGCTGTTTTTT. The chain employs TRBV5-6 and TRBJ2-2; the D is unclear. The CDR3 covers 14 residues. CDR1 is SGHDT and CDR2 is YYEEEE in the germline V gene. V lost 3 bases, J lost 3 bases, and 9 bases lay in between.